The clone carrying this T cell receptor (beta chain) was observed at least ten times. The sample comes from a study of T cells in Graves' hyperthyroidism and ophthalmopathy. The source material, RNA transcripts, was used to amplify TCR beta CDR3 regions. RT-PCR in the first round (using the HTBI primer set) targeted the TCR CDR3. TCRdb reanalysed the multiplex PCR reads using MiXCR and keeps one entry per CDR3 protein. Among some 200,000 distinct CDR3 sequences listed, about 15% were seen once. This clonotype originated in a woman aged 45-60 years with Graves' hyperthyroidism. The sequencing sample was made of blood.

The CDR3 loop is CATSDFGSYNEQFF. In DNA form, the CDR3 reads TGTGCCACCAGTGATTTCGGCTCGTACAATGAGCAGTTCTTC. This rearrangement joins TRBV24-1 to TRBJ2-1; no clear D gene. CDR3 length: 14 amino acids. Germline CDR1 reads KGHDR; CDR2 reads SFDVKD. V shed 1 base and J shed 4 bases, with 7 bases lying between them.